This T cell receptor beta chain was sequenced during a study of T cell clones after liver transplantation. About the study: Immunosuppression withdrawal was tried within 2 years after liver transplantation in this trial. A pre-transplant mixed lymphocyte reaction with TCRbeta sequencing defined graft-donor-reactive clones followed in post-transplant blood. Tolerant meant at least one year fully off immunosuppression without liver enzymes above twice normal. Timepoints were pre-transplant, pre-withdrawal, and after withdrawal was completed or failed.

Sequencing was performed with immunoSEQ multiplex PCR; in TCRdb, only in-frame clones are kept and a portion is missing. This table has 25,000 to 35,000 clones, around 95% appearing once. J gave up 3 bases and V 5 bases, and 3 bases lay outside the gene matches. The CDR3 sequence is 15 residues long. CDR1 is SGHVS, CDR2 FQNEAQ, per germline. The sequence derives from a human patient who received a liver transplant. Some T cells here may be from the graft donor. This sequence joins TRBV7-8 and TRBJ2-1, with TRBD1 matching 11 bases. The sample in question was CD8+ T cells from blood, obtained 12 months after liver transplant. The CDR3 loop reads CASSPGTGGYNEQFF. The CDR3 DNA follows: TGTGCCAGCAGCCCCGGGACAGGGGGCTACAATGAGCAGTTCTTC.